Below, one T cell receptor beta chain is given with its context. As yet, its antigen is unknown. The PCR used 60 Vbeta and 13 Jbeta primers. Here immunoSEQ multiplex PCR was the method, and the copy in TCRdb shows in-frame clones only, minus some. This table lists some 70,000 clones. Trimming stripped 0 bases from V and 3 bases from J, with 7 bases between. CDR1 SGHNT and CDR2 YYREEE come from the germline V gene (reference sequence). The CDR3 sequence is 15 residues long. This sample was included in a study of cytomegalovirus exposure and HLA in healthy donors. Study details: Out of 398 genotyped donors, about 76% belonged to the Caucasian-associated ancestry cluster. Study conclusions and caveats: Most sequenced TCRs were rare (though some public TCRs occurred in many donors).

The TCR originated in a man aged 40-49 years in good health and CMV-seronegative. The chain links TRBV5-4 to TRBJ2-6, with D tentatively TRBD2 (6 bases). Sequenced input: PBMCs. The DNA of the CDR3 is TGTGCCAGCAGCTTGGGGGGGGATGGGGCCAACGTCCTGACTTTC. Translated, it gives CASSLGGDGANVLTF.